The 30 T cell receptor beta chains listed next were all sequenced from one sample in a study of T-cell reconstitution after alpha-beta-depleted transplantation in children. Unique molecular identifiers were incorporated during preparation of the TCRbeta library. TCRdb reprocessed the PCR reads via MiXCR and lists one record per CDR3 protein. The table has a few hundred thousand distinct CDR3 sequences, 15% to 20% seen once. The sequenced sample was PBMCs from the stem cell graft donor, obtained from the stem cell graft. The receptors were sampled from a human donor who donated a stem cell graft to a child with acute lymphoblastic leukemia.

The rearrangement uses TRBV13 and TRBJ2-3; D is ambiguous. The CDR3 has 18 residues. Deletions cut 5 bases from V and 1 base from J, with 22 bases between. The germline V gene has CDR1 PRHDT and CDR2 FYEKMQ (reference sequence). The CDR3: CASSLPIGRSAGTDTQYF. The DNA of the CDR3 is TGTGCCAGCAGCCTCCCTATCGGCCGCTCGGCCGGCACAGATACGCAGTATTTT.

The chain is built from TRBV27 and TRBJ2-3; D remains ambiguous. CDR1 and CDR2 (germline): MNHEY, SMNVEV (reference sequence). This CDR3 spans 11 amino acids. The ends were cut back, 8 bases at V and 3 bases at J, with 6 bases in the middle. The CDR3 here is CASRWTDTQYF. CDR3 in DNA: TGTGCCAGCCGATGGACAGATACGCAGTATTTT.

This chain uses TRBV12-3 or TRBV12-4 with TRBJ2-7, with no clear D. V was pared by 2 bases and J by 10 bases, with 9 bases between. The length of the CDR3 is 11 residues. For the CDR3, the DNA is TGTGCCAGCAGTTTACACCCCCTCCAGTACTTC. It translates to CASSLHPLQYF.

V usage is TRBV27 and J usage is TRBJ1-4; D ambiguous. Per the germline V gene, CDR1 is MNHEY and CDR2 is SMNVEV (reference sequence). V was pared by 3 bases and J by 0 bases, with 14 bases between. This CDR3 region has 17 residues. CDR3 bases: TGTGCCAGCAGTTTGAGGTCCATGACTGCAACTAATGAAAAACTGTTTTTT. Protein: CASSLRSMTATNEKLFF.

This clonotype has more than one count but fewer than ten. This chain joins TRBV27 and TRBJ1-4; D remains ambiguous. Trimming removed 2 bases at V and 2 bases at J, with 6 bases between. The CDR3 is made up of 14 amino acids. Germline assignment: CDR1 MNHEY and CDR2 SMNVEV (reference sequence). The CDR3 loop is CASSLEGTNEKLFF. CDR3 nucleotides: TGTGCCAGCAGTTTAGAAGGGACTAATGAAAAACTGTTTTTT. Drawing the rest from reference TRBV27 and TRBJ1-4, the complete variable domain is EAQVTQNPRYLITVTGKKLTVTCSQNMNHEYMSWYRQDPGLGLRQIYYSMNVEVTDKGDVPEGYKVSRKEKRNFPLILESPSPNQTSLYFCASSLEGTNEKLFFGSGTQLSVL.

Only a few counts were recorded for this clonotype. The CDR3 bases are TGCGCCAGCAGCGTTGGGGAGATTAGCGGGAGATCAGAGGGCTACAATGAGCAGTTCTTC. Protein: CASSVGEISGRSEGYNEQFF. This chain uses TRBV5-1 with TRBJ2-1, with 9 bases matching TRBD2. The germline gives CDR1 SGHRS, CDR2 YFSETQ. CDR3 length: 20 amino acids. Losses at the gene ends were 4 bases for V and 3 bases for J; bases not matched to a gene: 20.

V is TRBV20-1 and J is TRBJ2-6; the D is unclear. The CDR3 is 15 amino acids. The V end was cut by 0 bases, the J end by 1 base, with 7 bases between. Germline V gives CDR1 DFQATT, CDR2 SNEGSKA (reference sequence). CDR3 DNA sequence: TGCAGTGCTAGAGATTGGCTTTCTGGGGCCAACGTCCTGACTTTC. It codes for CSARDWLSGANVLTF.

This chain connects TRBV4-1 to TRBJ2-1; D not certain. CDR3 length: 12 residues. Germline lookup yields CDR1 MGHRA and CDR2 YSYEKL. V lost 1 base and J 10 bases, leaving 8 bases between the germline ends. CDR3 protein: CASSQGLSEQFF. In nucleotides, the CDR3 is TGCGCCAGCAGCCAAGGTTTGTCAGAGCAGTTCTTC.

The chain couples TRBV7-6 to TRBJ2-3; D possibly corresponds to TRBD1 (6 bases). Trimming shortened V by 0 bases and J by 2 bases, and 9 bases separated the two germline ends. The germline V gene has CDR1 SGHVS and CDR2 FNYEAQ. This CDR3 contains 15 residues. The CDR3 DNA follows: TGTGCCAGCAGCTTAGCAGGGGGAGTCACAGATACGCAGTATTTT. This sequence encodes CASSLAGGVTDTQYF.

This clonotype has a handful of counts. V and J are TRBV21-1 and TRBJ1-6; the table's D call, TRBD1, has no DNA check behind it. TRBV21-1 has pseudogene status. There are 16 residues in the CDR3. The CDR3 coding sequence is TGTGCCAGCAGCAACCAGACAGGGGCCTATAATTCACCCCTCCACTTT. It is translated as CASSNQTGAYNSPLHF.

This clonotype appeared a few times. The chain joins TRBV14 to TRBJ2-2; possible D gene TRBD1, 5 bases. V was shortened by 0 bases and J by 7 bases, with 9 bases between the two germline ends. The germline CDR1 and CDR2 sequences are SGHDN and FVKESK. This CDR3 comprises 14 residues. CDR3 sequence: CASSQEGVRGELFF. DNA for the CDR3: TGTGCCAGCAGCCAAGAAGGGGTTCGCGGGGAGCTGTTTTTT.

Only one count was recorded for this clonotype. The chain employs TRBV27 and TRBJ1-2, with D possibly TRBD1 on 5 matching bases. Germline V gives CDR1 MNHEY, CDR2 SMNVEV (reference sequence). This CDR3 region has 15 residues. Trimming cost V 5 bases and J 8 bases, with 21 bases left between them. The CDR3 sequence: CASSPDWDRIKGYTF. CDR3 nucleotides: TGTGCCAGCAGTCCCGATTGGGACCGTATTAAGGGCTACACCTTC.

This clonotype occurred once. At one end, the junction sequence differs from germline, possibly due to a read error. The chain employs TRBV9 and TRBJ1-1, with 11 bases matching TRBD1. CDR1 is SGDLS, CDR2 YYNGEE, per germline. This CDR3 comprises 16 residues. The DNA for the CDR3 is TGTGCCAGCAGCGCCGGGACAGGGGGAGGGTCCACTCAAGCTTTCTTT. Translating gives CASSAGTGGGSTQAFF. The full variable domain, completed using reference TRBV9 and TRBJ1-1, is DSGVTQTPKHLITATGQRVTLRCSPRSGDLSVYWYQQSLDQGLQFLIQYYNGEERAKGNILERFSAQQFPDLHSELNLSSLELGDSALYFCASSAGTGGGSTQAFFGQGTRLTVV.

This clonotype has just a few counts. The chain is built from TRBV27 and TRBJ2-7; D is unclear. The ends were cut back, 3 bases at V and 2 bases at J, with 8 bases in the middle. The CDR3 extends over 13 amino acids. Per the germline V gene, CDR1 is MNHEY and CDR2 is SMNVEV (reference sequence). The CDR3 bases are TGTGCCAGCAGTTTTGCCGAAACCTACGAGCAGTACTTC. It is translated as CASSFAETYEQYF.

The rearrangement links TRBV18 to TRBJ2-7; tentatively, D is TRBD2 (5 bases). The germline V gene encodes CDR1 KGHSH and CDR2 LQKENI. Deletions cut 3 bases from V and 3 bases from J, with 12 bases between. The CDR3 runs 14 residues. In nucleotides, the CDR3 is TGTGCCAGCTCACCTTCAAGGACTCACTACGAGCAGTACTTC. It translates to CASSPSRTHYEQYF.

The J gene is TRBJ2-6, the V gene TRBV24-1, with TRBD1 matching 7 bases. The CDR3 runs 23 residues. Germline loops: CDR1 KGHDR, CDR2 SFDVKD. V lost 3 bases, J lost 3 bases, and 25 bases stayed unmatched. The CDR3 loop reads CATSDPDQPTGDPSFNGANVLTF. The CDR3 DNA reads TGTGCCACCAGTGATCCCGACCAACCTACAGGGGACCCTTCCTTTAATGGGGCCAACGTCCTGACTTTC.

The rearrangement uses TRBV13 and TRBJ2-3, with D possibly matching TRBD1 (6 bases). The germline gives CDR1 PRHDT, CDR2 FYEKMQ (reference sequence). V lost 0 bases and J lost 2, with 9 bases in between. CDR3 size: 15 residues. The chain's CDR3 is CASSLGWTATDTQYF. The CDR3 nucleotides are TGTGCCAGCAGCTTAGGGTGGACAGCCACAGATACGCAGTATTTT.

This chain joins TRBV20-1 and TRBJ2-3; the D is unclear. Germline CDR1 is DFQATT and CDR2 is SNEGSKA (reference sequence). V was shortened by 6 bases and J by 0 bases, with 19 bases between the two germline ends. The CDR3 has 16 amino acids. The CDR3 DNA is TGCAGTGCAGACCCTCCTGCTCTTACTAGCACAGATACGCAGTATTTT. Protein product: CSADPPALTSTDTQYF.

The DNA for the CDR3 is TGTGCCAGCACCCGTTACCAGAACACCGGGGAGCTGTTTTTT. Its protein product is CASTRYQNTGELFF. The V gene is TRBV12-3 or TRBV12-4, the J gene TRBJ2-2; no firm D call. This CDR3 comprises 14 residues. Deletions cut 7 bases from V and 1 base from J, with 10 bases between.

This clonotype was seen only a few times. The chain carries TRBV7-6 and TRBJ2-1; TRBD1 matches at 8 bases. V dropped 5 bases and J dropped 7; count of bases not matched to a gene: 1. The CDR3 has 12 amino acids. The germline gives CDR1 SGHVS, CDR2 FNYEAQ. DNA for the CDR3: TGTGCCAGCAGCGGACAGGGAAATGAGCAGTTCTTC. It yields the protein CASSGQGNEQFF.

This clonotype was seen more than once but under ten times. The chain links TRBV5-5 to TRBJ1-1; maybe TRBD1 (6 bases). The CDR3 is made up of 15 amino acids. V lost 1 base and J 1 base, leaving 11 bases between the germline ends. Germline assignment: CDR1 SGHKS and CDR2 YYEKEE (reference sequence). CDR3 sequence reads: CASSLLTGSNTEAFF. The CDR3 bases are TGTGCCAGCAGCTTGTTAACAGGGTCGAACACTGAAGCTTTCTTT.

The chain employs TRBV7-9 and TRBJ2-5, with unresolved D. This CDR3 comprises 13 residues. Germline CDR1 SEHNR, CDR2 FQNEAQ (reference sequence). Between the trimmed V and J ends, which lost 5 bases and 1 base, there was a span of 8 bases. CDR3 residues: CASSPQPQETQYF. As DNA, the CDR3 is TGTGCCAGCAGCCCCCAACCCCAAGAGACCCAGTACTTC.

The rearrangement links TRBV12-3 or TRBV12-4 to TRBJ2-5, with 9 bases that match TRBD2. The CDR3 length is 17 residues. With 8 bases clipped from V and 1 base from J, the junction kept 14 bases outside the gene matches. This CDR3 is CASSPGGLAGTQETQYF. The CDR3 DNA reads as TGTGCCAGCTCCCCGGGCGGGCTAGCGGGGACCCAAGAGACCCAGTACTTC.

This rearrangement joins TRBV5-1 to TRBJ2-1; 12 positions agree with TRBD2. Germline V CDR1 and CDR2: SGHRS, YFSETQ. V shed 7 bases and J 7 bases; nucleotides not matched to a gene: 6. The CDR3 loop spans 14 amino acids. CDR3 DNA: TGCGCCAGCGGCGAAGGGACTAGCGGGAATGAGCAGTTCTTC. The encoded protein is CASGEGTSGNEQFF.

This chain links TRBV14 with TRBJ1-1; the match to TRBD1 covers 7 bases. The CDR3 contains 16 residues. The germline CDR1 and CDR2 sequences are SGHDN and FVKESK. Unmatched junction bases numbered 10, after V lost 1 base and J lost 5 bases. The CDR3 loop is CASSQARYRGTTEAFF. CDR3 nucleotides: TGTGCCAGCAGCCAAGCTAGGTACAGGGGCACGACTGAAGCTTTCTTT.

The V call is TRBV20-1, the J call TRBJ2-3; no reliable D call. Between the trimmed V and J ends, which lost 5 bases and 3 bases, there was a span of 6 bases. The germline CDR1 and CDR2 sequences are DFQATT and SNEGSKA (reference sequence). The CDR3 is 11 residues long. The CDR3 region has the DNA TGCAGTGCTGGTAGAACAGATACGCAGTATTTT. Residues: CSAGRTDTQYF.

The rearrangement links TRBV5-1 to TRBJ2-3, with 13 bases fitting TRBD2. Germline V gives CDR1 SGHRS, CDR2 YFSETQ. The CDR3 covers 17 residues. V lost 2 bases to trimming and J lost 5 bases; unmatched junction nucleotides: 8. CDR3 protein: CASSFRGLAGSQDTQYF. The CDR3 DNA sequence: TGCGCCAGCAGCTTCAGGGGACTAGCGGGAAGTCAAGATACGCAGTATTTT. Drawing the rest from reference TRBV5-1 and TRBJ2-3, the complete variable domain is KAGVTQTPRYLIKTRGQQVTLSCSPISGHRSVSWYQQTPGQGLQFLFEYFSETQRNKGNFPGRFSGRQFSNSRSEMNVSTLELGDSALYLCASSFRGLAGSQDTQYFGPGTRLTVL.

The chain carries TRBV29-1 and TRBJ1-2, with 9 bases lining up with TRBD1. V shed 7 bases and J 6 bases; nucleotides not matched to a gene: 15. CDR1 SQVTM and CDR2 ANQGSEA come from the germline V gene. The CDR3 spans 15 residues. CDR3 DNA sequence: TGCAGCGGAATCCTCCCGGGACAGGGAGGCGATGGCTACACCTTC. This gives the protein CSGILPGQGGDGYTF.

This clonotype was counted only a few times. J is TRBJ1-4 and V is TRBV12-3 or TRBV12-4, with 10 nucleotides matching TRBD1. This CDR3 region has 18 residues. The V and J ends lost 5 bases and 2 bases, in that order; junction bases with no gene match: 11. Here the CDR3 DNA reads TGTGCCAGCAGTACTAGAGACAGGGGGCCTTGGACTAATGAAAAACTGTTTTTT. Protein: CASSTRDRGPWTNEKLFF.

The rearrangement uses TRBV15 and TRBJ2-7; D is perhaps TRBD2 (5 bases). Germline V gene sequence: CDR1 LNHNV, CDR2 YYDKDF (reference sequence). Trimming pared 0 bases from V and 2 bases from J, leaving 17 bases between. The CDR3 is made up of 17 amino acids. CDR3 in amino acids: CATSRDGWERDPYEQYF. CDR3 in DNA: TGTGCCACCAGCAGAGATGGGTGGGAGCGCGATCCCTACGAGCAGTACTTC.